The 9 T cell receptor beta chains below come from one sample, sequenced in a study of T cell repertoires in cytomegalovirus infection. TCRdb used MiXCR to reprocess the reads, holding one entry per CDR3 protein. The profile shows about 220,000 distinct CDR3 sequences, approximately 40% of them singletons. Their antigen targets remain unknown. Source: CD8+ T cells from cultured PBMCs, taken from culture after CMV antigen stimulation. Source of these receptors: a human donor in good health (CMV status not recorded). Some clones in this sample may be carry-over from other donors' samples.

This clonotype was seen only a few times. V gene TRBV9 combines with J gene TRBJ1-3; 7 bases line up with TRBD1. The CDR3 consists of 17 residues. The V gene end was trimmed by 2 bases and the J gene end by 0 bases; junction bases not matched to a gene: 8. CDR1 is SGDLS, CDR2 YYNGEE, per germline. The CDR3 sequence: CASSVRGTASSGNTIYF. The CDR3, as DNA: TGTGCCAGCAGCGTCCGCGGGACAGCGTCCTCTGGAAACACCATATATTTT.

The rearrangement uses TRBV27 and TRBJ2-3; 7 positions match TRBD2. J lost 0 bases, V lost 5 bases, and 8 bases had no gene match. In germline, CDR1 is MNHEY, CDR2 SMNVEV (reference sequence). The CDR3 is 16 amino acids. This CDR3 is CASSSLAGTSTDTQYF. In nucleotides, the CDR3 is TGTGCCAGCAGTAGTTTAGCGGGTACTAGCACAGATACGCAGTATTTT.

This clonotype was recorded a few times. The chain couples TRBV7-6 to TRBJ2-2; TRBD2 aligns across 9 bases. V shed 1 base, J shed 3 bases, and the junction held 9 bases outside the gene matches. Germline CDR1 is SGHVS and CDR2 is FNYEAQ. This CDR3 is built from 18 residues. The CDR3 reads CASSLETSGGGYTGELFF. For the CDR3, the DNA is TGTGCCAGCAGCTTAGAGACTAGCGGAGGAGGGTACACCGGGGAGCTGTTTTTT.

This chain joins TRBV11-1 and TRBJ1-2; D remains unclear. The CDR3 consists of 13 residues. The V gene's germline CDR1 is SGHAT and CDR2 FQDESV (reference sequence). Trimming cost V 3 bases and J 3 bases, with 8 bases left between them. CDR3 residues: CASSFTEDYGYTF. The CDR3 nucleotides read TGTGCCAGCAGCTTTACAGAAGACTATGGCTACACCTTC.

This clonotype occurred many times. The chain uses TRBV6-2 or TRBV6-3 and TRBJ1-2; 10 bases map to TRBD1. Germline V gives CDR1 MNHEY, CDR2 SVGEGT. CDR3 size: 16 residues. After removal of 0 bases from V and 8 bases from J, the junction contained 9 bases not matched to a gene. As DNA, the CDR3 is TGTGCCAGCAGTTACTCGGGGACAGGGGCCCCAGGAGGCTACACCTTC. It translates to CASSYSGTGAPGGYTF.

The genes are TRBV24-1 and TRBJ2-1; 10 bases are shared with TRBD2. The CDR3 is made up of 16 amino acids. CDR1 and CDR2 (germline): KGHDR, SFDVKD. V was pared by 0 bases and J by 9 bases, with 7 bases of the junction left unmatched. The DNA for the CDR3 is TGTGCCACCAGTGATTTGCCCAGCGGGGGGGCCGGTGAGCAGTTCTTC. Translation gives CATSDLPSGGAGEQFF.

This clonotype appeared many times. V is TRBV7-6 and J is TRBJ2-7, with D maybe TRBD1 (6 bases). Trimming shortened V by 5 bases and J by 5 bases, and 16 bases separated the two germline ends. The CDR3 totals 14 residues. Germline V gene data show CDR1 as SGHVS and CDR2 as FNYEAQ. CDR3 coding DNA: TGTGCCAGCAGCGAAAAGGGACAAATAAACGAGCAGTACTTC. Encoded protein: CASSEKGQINEQYF.

At least ten counts were recorded for this clonotype. The chain uses TRBV28 and TRBJ2-7, with D hard to call. V dropped 6 bases and J dropped 1 base, with 13 bases sitting between them. The CDR3 consists of 14 residues. CDR1 MDHEN and CDR2 SYDVKM come from the germline V gene. CDR3: CASSPPGSSYEQYF. In DNA form, the CDR3 reads TGTGCCAGCAGCCCACCGGGCAGTTCCTACGAGCAGTACTTC.

This clonotype was seen at least ten times. J is TRBJ2-7 and V is TRBV18, with 13 bases lining up with TRBD2. Germline CDR1 KGHSH, CDR2 LQKENI. Trimming took 0 bases from V and 3 from J; bases not matched to a gene: 8. This CDR3 region has 18 residues. The CDR3 DNA reads as TGTGCCAGCTCACCACCGTGGGGACTAGCGGGATCACGCTACGAGCAGTACTTC. It codes for CASSPPWGLAGSRYEQYF. Variable domain in full (rest from reference TRBV18 and TRBJ2-7): NAGVMQNPRHLVRRRGQEARLRCSPMKGHSHVYWYRQLPEEGLKFMVYLQKENIIDESGMPKERFSAEFPKEGPSILRIQQVVRGDSAAYFCASSPPWGLAGSRYEQYFGPGTRLTVT.